These T cell receptor beta chains were read from a single sample in a study of blood T cell repertoires in COVID-19. The data were produced by immunoSEQ multiplex PCR, yet TCRdb's version contains in-frame clones alone and is incomplete. The sample lists 150,000 or so clones, under 90% occurring once. The sequenced sample consisted of PBMCs or T cells enriched from blood (not recorded which). All receptors come from a man aged 55 to 69 who had recovered from COVID-19. Both conserved end residues are part of each CDR3. D genes are given only for firm matches. Where a row states a size, it is once, few, many or the class of an expanded clone; other rows omit it.

CDR3 DNA	CDR3 protein	J gene	V gene	D gene	clone size
TGCGCCAGCAGCCGTCAGGGGGCTCGTTCGTACGAGCAGTACTTC	CASSRQGARSYEQYF	TRBJ2-7	TRBV5-1	TRBD1	NA
TGCAGCGTTGGGCAGGGGGCGACCGGGGAGCTGTTTTTT	CSVGQGATGELFF	TRBJ2-2	TRBV29-1	TRBD1	NA
TGTGCCGCCTACGGACCAGCCCGGGACAGAAACTATGGCTACACCTTC	CAAYGPARDRNYGYTF	TRBJ1-2	TRBV25-1	TRBD1	NA
TGTGCCAGTAGTCCTGGCGCGGGCACTGAAGCTTTCTTT	CASSPGAGTEAFF	TRBJ1-1	TRBV19	NA	NA
TGTGCCAGCAGTACCGACAGGGCGGGAAATTCACCCCTCCACTTT	CASSTDRAGNSPLHF	TRBJ1-6	TRBV6-5	TRBD1	NA
TGTGCCAGCAGAGGACAGGCCACAAACACTGAAGCTTTCTTT	CASRGQATNTEAFF	TRBJ1-1	TRBV6-5	TRBD1	NA
TGTGCCAGCAGCCAAGATGCAGGGACCGGGGAGCTGTTTTTT	CASSQDAGTGELFF	TRBJ2-2	TRBV4-2	NA	NA
TGTGCCAGCAGTCTACCGAACACCGGGGAGCTGTTTTTT	CASSLPNTGELFF	TRBJ2-2	TRBV28	NA	NA
TGTGCCAGCAGCTACTCCGGACTAGCGGCATCGGGAACTAGGTCCTACAATGAGCAGTTCTTC	CASSYSGLAASGTRSYNEQFF	TRBJ2-1	TRBV7-3	TRBD2	NA
TGTGCCAGCAGCTCGCAACAGGGGGGCACCGGGGAGCTGTTTTTT	CASSSQQGGTGELFF	TRBJ2-2	TRBV5-4	TRBD1	NA
TGTGCCAGCAGCTCCCGGCCAGGGGCTGGTGAAAAACTGTTTTTT	CASSSRPGAGEKLFF	TRBJ1-4	TRBV5-8	NA	NA
TGTGCCGTTCGGGAGTCTTACAATGAGCAGTTCTTC	CAVRESYNEQFF	TRBJ2-1	TRBV12-3/TRBV12-4	NA	NA
TGCGCCAGCAGCCTCATAAGGGGTGCGGGATTCTCTGGAAACACCATATATTTT	CASSLIRGAGFSGNTIYF	TRBJ1-3	TRBV4-1	NA	NA
TGTGCCAGCAGCTCCCAATTGGACAGGCAGTTCTTC	CASSSQLDRQFF	TRBJ2-1	TRBV13	NA	NA
TGTGCCAGCTCACCTAATACGGGGGATGGGTCACCCCTCCACTTT	CASSPNTGDGSPLHF	TRBJ1-6	TRBV18	NA	NA
TGTGCCAGCAGCATCTTACCGCAGGGACTAGATACCGGGGAGCTGTTTTTT	CASSILPQGLDTGELFF	TRBJ2-2	TRBV7-2	TRBD2	NA
TGTGCCAGCAGCCAGGTCGGTATGAACACTGAAGCTTTCTTT	CASSQVGMNTEAFF	TRBJ1-1	TRBV14	NA	NA
TGTGCCAGCAGCTTATGGTCTAGCCCGAACACCGGGGAGCTGTTTTTT	CASSLWSSPNTGELFF	TRBJ2-2	TRBV7-9	NA	NA
TGTGCCAGCAGCTTAGCCGGGACAGGGGTCGGAAACACCATATATTTT	CASSLAGTGVGNTIYF	TRBJ1-3	TRBV7-6	TRBD1	NA
TGTGCCAGCAGCCCACAACCCACAGTTTATGGCTACACCTTC	CASSPQPTVYGYTF	TRBJ1-2	TRBV11-2	NA	NA
TGTGCCAGCAGCTTAGGGACGACAGGGGGCGAAAAGTACTTC	CASSLGTTGGEKYF	TRBJ2-7	TRBV7-8	TRBD1	NA
TGTGCCAGTAGTGACAGGGTGAAAAAGACCCAGTACTTC	CASSDRVKKTQYF	TRBJ2-5	TRBV19	TRBD1	NA
TGCAGTGCTAGTTCGCAGGTGAACACCGGGGAGCTGTTTTTT	CSASSQVNTGELFF	TRBJ2-2	TRBV20-1	NA	once
TGTGCCAGCAGTTTTTTTGGGAGCAGTGGGCTAGTCGGGTCGGCCCTCCACTTT	CASSFFGSSGLVGSALHF	TRBJ1-6	TRBV27	NA	NA
TGTGCCTGGAGTGTACGGGAGGGAGATACGCAGTATTTT	CAWSVREGDTQYF	TRBJ2-3	TRBV30	TRBD2	NA
TGTGCCACAGGGGGCTGGAGCACAGATACGCAGTATTTT	CATGGWSTDTQYF	TRBJ2-3	TRBV15	TRBD1	NA
TGTGCCAGCAGCTTCGCGGGGGTCTACGAGCAGTACTTC	CASSFAGVYEQYF	TRBJ2-7	TRBV11-2	TRBD2	NA
TGTGCCAGCAGTTACTCTAGGGGGAGTGAGCAGTACTTC	CASSYSRGSEQYF	TRBJ2-7	TRBV6-2/TRBV6-3	NA	NA
TGTGCCAGCAGCCCGATCGGGGCTGGAAACACCATATATTTT	CASSPIGAGNTIYF	TRBJ1-3	TRBV28	NA	NA